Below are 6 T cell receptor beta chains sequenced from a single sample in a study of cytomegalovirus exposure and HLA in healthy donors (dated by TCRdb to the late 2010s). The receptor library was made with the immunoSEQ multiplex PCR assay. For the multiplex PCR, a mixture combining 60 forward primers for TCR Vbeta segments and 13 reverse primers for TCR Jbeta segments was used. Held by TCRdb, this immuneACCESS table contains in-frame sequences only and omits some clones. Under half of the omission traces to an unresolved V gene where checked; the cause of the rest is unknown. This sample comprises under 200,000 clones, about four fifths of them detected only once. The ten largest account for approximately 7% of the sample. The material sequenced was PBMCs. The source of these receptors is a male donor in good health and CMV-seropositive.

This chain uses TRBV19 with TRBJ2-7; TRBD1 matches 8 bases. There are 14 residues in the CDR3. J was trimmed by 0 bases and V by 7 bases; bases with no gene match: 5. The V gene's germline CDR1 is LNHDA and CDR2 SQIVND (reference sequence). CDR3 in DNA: TGTGCCAGTAAAGGACAGGGAAACTCCTACGAGCAGTACTTC. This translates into CASKGQGNSYEQYF.

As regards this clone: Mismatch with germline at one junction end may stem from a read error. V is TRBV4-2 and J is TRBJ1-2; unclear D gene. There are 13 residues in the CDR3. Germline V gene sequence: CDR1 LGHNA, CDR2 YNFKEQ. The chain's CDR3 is CASSLPPPSSVAF. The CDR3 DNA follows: TGTGCCAGCAGCCTACCCCCGCCATCCTCAGTCGCCTTC.

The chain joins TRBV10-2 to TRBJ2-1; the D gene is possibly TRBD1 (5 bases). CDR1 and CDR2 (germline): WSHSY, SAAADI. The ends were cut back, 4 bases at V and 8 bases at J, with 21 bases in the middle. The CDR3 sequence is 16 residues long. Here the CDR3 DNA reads TGCGCCAGCAGTGGTCCATCTGGGGCTAAGAAGGATGAGCAGTTCTTC. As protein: CASSGPSGAKKDEQFF.

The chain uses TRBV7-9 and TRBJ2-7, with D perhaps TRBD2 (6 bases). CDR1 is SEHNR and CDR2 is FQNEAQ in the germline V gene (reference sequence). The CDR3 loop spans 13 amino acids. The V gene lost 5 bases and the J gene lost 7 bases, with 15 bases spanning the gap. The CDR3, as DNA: TGTGCCAGCAGCCACCGCCCGGCGGGAGAGCAGTACTTC. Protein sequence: CASSHRPAGEQYF.

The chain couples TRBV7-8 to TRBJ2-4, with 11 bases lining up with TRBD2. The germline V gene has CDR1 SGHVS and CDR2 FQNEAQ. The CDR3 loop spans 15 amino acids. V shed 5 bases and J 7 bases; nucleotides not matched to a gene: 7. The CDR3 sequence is CASSGSGGAMNIQYF. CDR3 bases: TGTGCCAGCAGCGGTAGCGGGGGGGCCATGAACATTCAGTACTTC.

The DNA for the CDR3 is TGTGCCAGTAGTATAGTGTCGGACACTGAAGCTTTCTTT. It specifies CASSIVSDTEAFF. The V and J genes are TRBV19 and TRBJ1-1; no reliable D call. The CDR3 runs to 13 residues. CDR1 is LNHDA, CDR2 SQIVND, per germline (reference sequence). V was cut by 1 base and J by 3 bases, with 6 bases left in between.